This is a list of T cell receptor beta chains from one sample in a study of Graves' ophthalmopathy and Graves' hyperthyroidism. TCRdb fed the multiplex PCR reads into MiXCR, producing one record per CDR3 protein. The repertoire has hundreds of thousands of distinct CDR3 sequences, approximately 21% of them found once; the top ten carry more than 5.5%. Sequencing was carried out using peripheral blood. All receptors derive from a woman aged 18-30 years with stable Graves' hyperthyroidism. Some clones in this sample may be carry-over from other donors' samples. The CDR3 runs from the conserved cysteine through the conserved F or W. Each record gives: clone size, V gene, D gene, J gene, CDR3 protein, CDR3 DNA. A D gene is named only where the DNA matches it firmly. A clone size is listed for some rows: how often the clone was seen (once, few, many), or a class if it is expanded.

many	TRBV6-1	-	TRBJ2-2	CASPDRNTGELFF	TGTGCCAGCCCCGACAGAAACACCGGGGAGCTGTTTTTT
many	TRBV6-5	-	TRBJ1-2	CASSYRQASNYGYTF	TGTGCCAGCAGTTACCGACAGGCGTCTAACTATGGCTACACCTTC
many	TRBV6-1	TRBD2	TRBJ2-5	CASRPGLAGVKYF	TGTGCCAGCAGACCGGGACTAGCGGGAGTTAAGTACTTC
many	TRBV2	-	TRBJ1-6	CASSEAGGPRSPLHF	TGTGCCAGCAGTGAAGCGGGAGGGCCGCGCTCACCCCTCCACTTT
-	TRBV5-1	-	TRBJ2-2	CASSGSALDTGELFF	TGCGCCAGCAGCGGGAGCGCGTTGGACACCGGGGAGCTGTTTTTT
many	TRBV7-6	-	TRBJ2-5	CASSLAWQALETQYF	TGTGCCAGCAGCTTAGCGTGGCAGGCCCTAGAGACCCAGTACTTC
many	TRBV6-1	-	TRBJ1-6	CASRDWNSPLHF	TGTGCCAGCAGAGACTGGAATTCACCCCTCCACTTT
many	TRBV6-1	-	TRBJ2-5	CASSNVGGKGETQYF	TGTGCCAGCAGCAACGTTGGGGGAAAGGGGGAGACCCAGTACTTC
-	TRBV7-9	TRBD2	TRBJ2-5	CASSPTSGGQETQYF	TGTGCCAGCAGCCCTACTAGCGGGGGACAAGAGACCCAGTACTTC
few	TRBV9	TRBD1	TRBJ2-2	CASSPLPGGTGFSGELFF	TGTGCCAGCAGCCCACTCCCAGGGGGGACAGGGTTTTCCGGGGAGCTGTTTTTT
few	TRBV14	-	TRBJ2-7	CASSQGGLTYEQYF	TGTGCCAGCAGCCAGGGGGGCTTAACCTACGAGCAGTACTTC
few	TRBV10-3	-	TRBJ1-1	CAIRASRMNTEAFF	TGTGCCATCAGGGCGAGTAGGATGAACACTGAAGCTTTCTTT
-	TRBV5-1	TRBD1	TRBJ2-7	CASSQPRQGNHEQYF	TGCGCCAGCAGCCAGCCTCGACAGGGGAATCACGAGCAGTACTTC
many	TRBV20-1	-	TRBJ2-7	CSANWAGRPYEQYF	TGCAGTGCTAATTGGGCCGGACGCCCATACGAGCAGTACTTC
-	TRBV5-1	-	TRBJ2-1	CASSRDTGNEQFF	TGCGCCAGCAGCCGGGACACAGGCAATGAGCAGTTCTTC
many	TRBV5-1	TRBD2	TRBJ2-7	CASRVAGTSYEQYF	TGCGCCAGCAGGGTAGCGGGAACTTCCTACGAGCAGTACTTC
many	TRBV4-1	TRBD1	TRBJ1-5	CASSAGTGGFNQPQHF	TGCGCCAGCAGCGCCGGGACAGGGGGCTTCAATCAGCCCCAGCATTTT
many	TRBV6-2/TRBV6-3	-	TRBJ1-2	CASSKGGGYTF	TGTGCCAGCAGCAAAGGTGGAGGCTACACCTTC
-	TRBV25-1	TRBD1	TRBJ2-7	CASSVPGTGSSYEQYF	TGTGCCAGCAGTGTACCCGGGACAGGGAGCTCCTACGAGCAGTACTTC
many	TRBV29-1	-	TRBJ1-2	CSVAWQGNDGYTF	TGCAGCGTTGCGTGGCAGGGGAACGATGGCTACACCTTC
many	TRBV14	-	TRBJ1-1	CASSQEVRNTEAFF	TGTGCCAGCAGCCAAGAGGTCAGGAACACTGAAGCTTTCTTT
-	TRBV20-1	-	TRBJ1-1	CSPRGLDAEAFF	TGCAGTCCCCGAGGGCTGGACGCTGAAGCTTTCTTT
-	TRBV28	-	TRBJ1-6	CASRPPAGSSYNSPLHF	TGTGCCAGCAGACCTCCCGCGGGTAGCTCCTATAATTCACCCCTCCACTTT
few	TRBV4-1	-	TRBJ2-2	CASSLQGLTGELFF	TGCGCCAGCAGCTTACAGGGTTTGACCGGGGAGCTGTTTTTT
-	TRBV13	TRBD1	TRBJ1-1	CASSTRQGLSTEAFF	TGTGCCAGCAGCACCCGACAGGGATTGAGCACTGAAGCTTTCTTT
-	TRBV12-3/TRBV12-4	-	TRBJ1-1	CASTGGNVNTEAFF	TGTGCCAGCACTGGGGGGAACGTGAACACTGAAGCTTTCTTT
few	TRBV7-9	-	TRBJ1-6	CASSLKGGQSPLHF	TGTGCCAGCAGCTTGAAGGGAGGCCAGTCACCCCTCCACTTT
many	TRBV6-1	-	TRBJ1-1	CASSADGYTEAFF	TGTGCCAGCAGTGCGGACGGGTACACTGAAGCTTTCTTT
-	TRBV12-3/TRBV12-4	-	TRBJ1-1	CASSTRRGTTFTEAFF	TGTGCCAGCAGTACTCGCCGGGGGACGACTTTCACTGAAGCTTTCTTT
-	TRBV12-3/TRBV12-4	TRBD1	TRBJ2-5	CASSPRDRKETQYF	TGTGCCAGCAGCCCCCGGGACAGGAAAGAGACCCAGTACTTC